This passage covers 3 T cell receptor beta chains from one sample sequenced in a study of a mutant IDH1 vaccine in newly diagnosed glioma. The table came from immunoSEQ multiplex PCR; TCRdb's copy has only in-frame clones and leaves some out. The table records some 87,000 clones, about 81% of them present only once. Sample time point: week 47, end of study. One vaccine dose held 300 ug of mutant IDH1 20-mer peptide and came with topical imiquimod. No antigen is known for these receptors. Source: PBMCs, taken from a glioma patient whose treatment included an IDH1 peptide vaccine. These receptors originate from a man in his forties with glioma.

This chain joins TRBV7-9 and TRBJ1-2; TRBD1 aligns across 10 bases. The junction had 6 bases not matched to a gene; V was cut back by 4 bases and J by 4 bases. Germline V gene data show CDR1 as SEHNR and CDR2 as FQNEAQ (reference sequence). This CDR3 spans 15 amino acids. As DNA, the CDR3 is TGTGCCAGCAGCTCCCCGACAGGGGGCGGCTATGGCTACACCTTC. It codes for CASSSPTGGGYGYTF.

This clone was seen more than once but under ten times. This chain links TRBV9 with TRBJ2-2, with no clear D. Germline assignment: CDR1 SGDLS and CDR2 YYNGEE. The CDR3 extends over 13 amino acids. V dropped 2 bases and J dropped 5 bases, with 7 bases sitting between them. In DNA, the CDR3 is TGTGCCAGCAGCGTGCGAAGTACCGGGGAGCTGTTTTTT. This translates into CASSVRSTGELFF.

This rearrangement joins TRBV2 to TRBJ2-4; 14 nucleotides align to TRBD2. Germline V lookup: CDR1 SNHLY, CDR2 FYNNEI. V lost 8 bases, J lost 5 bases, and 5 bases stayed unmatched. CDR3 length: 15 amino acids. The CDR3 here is CASWTSGGPENIQYF. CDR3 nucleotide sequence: TGTGCCAGCTGGACTAGCGGGGGGCCCGAAAACATTCAGTACTTC.